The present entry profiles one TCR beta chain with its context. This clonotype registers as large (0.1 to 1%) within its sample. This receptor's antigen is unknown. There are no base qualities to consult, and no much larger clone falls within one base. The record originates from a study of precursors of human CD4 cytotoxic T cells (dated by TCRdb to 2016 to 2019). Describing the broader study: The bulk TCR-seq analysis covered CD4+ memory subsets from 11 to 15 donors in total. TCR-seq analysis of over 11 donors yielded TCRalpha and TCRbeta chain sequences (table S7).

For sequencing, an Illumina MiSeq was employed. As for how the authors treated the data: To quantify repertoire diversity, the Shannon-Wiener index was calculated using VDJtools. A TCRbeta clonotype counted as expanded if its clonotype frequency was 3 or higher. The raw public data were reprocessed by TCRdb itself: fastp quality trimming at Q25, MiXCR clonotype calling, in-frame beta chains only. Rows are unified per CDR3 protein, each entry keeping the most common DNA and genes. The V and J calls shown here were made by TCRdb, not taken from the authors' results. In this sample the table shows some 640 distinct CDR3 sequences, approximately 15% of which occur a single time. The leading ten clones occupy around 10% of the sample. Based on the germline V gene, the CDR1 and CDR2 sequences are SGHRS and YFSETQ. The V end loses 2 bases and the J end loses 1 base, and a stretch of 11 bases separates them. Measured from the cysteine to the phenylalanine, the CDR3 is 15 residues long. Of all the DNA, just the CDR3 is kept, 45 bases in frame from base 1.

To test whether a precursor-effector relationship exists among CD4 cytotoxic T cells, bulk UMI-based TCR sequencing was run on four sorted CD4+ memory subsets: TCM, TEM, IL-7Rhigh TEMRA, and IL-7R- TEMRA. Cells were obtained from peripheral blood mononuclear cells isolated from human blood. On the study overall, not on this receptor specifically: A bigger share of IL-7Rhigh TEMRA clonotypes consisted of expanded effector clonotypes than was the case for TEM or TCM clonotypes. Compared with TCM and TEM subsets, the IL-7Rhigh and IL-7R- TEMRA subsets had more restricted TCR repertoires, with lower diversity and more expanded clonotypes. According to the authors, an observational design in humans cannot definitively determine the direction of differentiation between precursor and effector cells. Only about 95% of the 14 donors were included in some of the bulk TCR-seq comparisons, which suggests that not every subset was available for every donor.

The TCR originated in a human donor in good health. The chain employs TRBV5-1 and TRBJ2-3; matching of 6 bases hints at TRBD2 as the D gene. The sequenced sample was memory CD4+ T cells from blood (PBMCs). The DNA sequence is TGCGCCAGCAGCTTCATGGCTAGCGGCACAGATACGCAGTATTTT. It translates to CASSFMASGTDTQYF.